This TCR beta chain stems from a study of T cell responses to AZD1222 COVID-19 vaccine. Only in-frame clones appear in the TCRdb table, and some are missing; sequencing was by immunoSEQ multiplex PCR. The sample shows 130,000 or so clones, approximately 91% of them seen only once. The V gene lost 8 bases and the J gene lost 3 bases, with 13 bases spanning the gap. The CDR3 runs to 13 residues. Germline V gives CDR1 SGHNT, CDR2 YENEEA. Sample: peripheral blood, taken 28 days after the second AZD1222 dose. The clonotype was recovered from an adult who received the AZD1222 COVID-19 vaccine. This chain connects TRBV11-3 to TRBJ1-1; D not certain. CDR3 in amino acids: CASGPSADTEAFF. CDR3 nucleotides: TGTGCCAGCGGCCCCTCTGCGGACACTGAAGCTTTCTTT.